Listed here are 29 T cell receptor beta chains from one sample, sequenced in a study of OX40 agonist ivuxolimab in advanced cancers. Generated by immunoSEQ multiplex PCR, the TCRdb table keeps only in-frame clones and is missing some. The top ten hold about 5.1% of the sample, which has more than 50,000 clones, around 87% seen once. Sequenced material: CD4+ or CD8+ T cells sorted from blood, taken in a trial of the OX40 agonist ivuxolimab. The source of these receptors is an adult with an advanced solid tumor such as melanoma, head and neck, liver or kidney cancer.

The chain combines TRBV27 with TRBJ1-5, with D tentatively TRBD1 (6 bases). Trimming removed 4 bases at V and 6 bases at J, with 7 bases between. Germline CDR1 MNHEY, CDR2 SMNVEV (reference sequence). This CDR3 is built from 12 residues. The CDR3 loop reads CASSSGVQPQHF. For the CDR3, the DNA is TGTGCCAGCAGTTCAGGGGTTCAGCCCCAGCATTTT.

The chain carries TRBV6-6 and TRBJ2-1; 7 positions agree with TRBD2. Germline-derived CDR1 and CDR2 are MNHNY and SVGAGI (reference sequence). Trimming cost V 6 bases and J 9 bases; bases outside gene matches: 17. CDR3 size: 16 residues. For the CDR3, the DNA is TGTGCCAGCAGCCCCGGGGCGGGAGCGGGGTCGGTTGAGCAGTTCTTC. It codes for CASSPGAGAGSVEQFF.

CDR3 amino acids: CASSSTGSYEQYF. CDR3 coding DNA: TGTGCCAGCAGTTCGACAGGGTCCTACGAGCAGTACTTC. The chain is built from TRBV6-1 and TRBJ2-7, with TRBD1 matching over 7 bases. Germline CDR1 reads MNHNS; CDR2 reads SASEGT. The CDR3 loop spans 13 amino acids. Trimming removed 5 bases from V and 1 base from J; junction bases left unmatched: 2.

The rearrangement links TRBV6-5 to TRBJ2-7; TRBD1 matches 9 bases. Germline trimming cut 2 bases from V and 5 bases from J; bases unmatched to any gene: 4. The CDR3 runs 14 residues. Germline CDR1 reads MNHEY; CDR2 reads SVGAGI. The CDR3 coding sequence is TGTGCCAGCAGTTACCGGGACAGGGCCCACGAGCAGTACTTC. Translating it yields CASSYRDRAHEQYF.

V usage is TRBV30 and J usage is TRBJ1-5; TRBD1 might be the D (5 bases). Germline V gene lookup returns CDR1 GTSNPN and CDR2 SVGIG (reference sequence). V lost 0 bases and J 6 bases, leaving 15 bases between the germline ends. The CDR3 covers 15 residues. CDR3 nucleotides: TGTGCCTGGAGTGTACAAACGTGGGGGACTCAGCCCCAGCATTTT. It codes for CAWSVQTWGTQPQHF.

This clone was seen only a few times. The chain has TRBV5-1 and TRBJ1-1, with D uncertain. The CDR3 has 14 amino acids. V shed 3 bases and J shed 10 bases, with 19 bases lying between them. CDR1 and CDR2 (germline): SGHRS, YFSETQ. In DNA, the CDR3 is TGCGCCAGCAGCTGGAGCCAGACGGGCCTCGGAGCTTTCTTT. It translates to CASSWSQTGLGAFF. Full variable domain (remainder filled in from reference TRBV5-1 and TRBJ1-1): KAGVTQTPRYLIKTRGQQVTLSCSPISGHRSVSWYQQTPGQGLQFLFEYFSETQRNKGNFPGRFSGRQFSNSRSEMNVSTLELGDSALYLCASSWSQTGLGAFFGQGTRLTVV.

V is TRBV5-1 and J is TRBJ2-3; TRBD1 agrees at 9 bases. The length of the CDR3 is 15 residues. J lost 1 base, V lost 3 bases, and 3 bases had no gene match. Germline-derived CDR1 and CDR2 are SGHRS and YFSETQ. This chain's CDR3 is CASSSQGARTDTQYF. CDR3 bases: TGCGCCAGCAGCTCACAGGGGGCCCGCACAGATACGCAGTATTTT.

In nucleotides, the CDR3 is TGCGCCAGCAGCTCGACAGGGGGCTTTTATGGCTACACCTTC. This encodes CASSSTGGFYGYTF. The chain couples TRBV5-1 to TRBJ1-2, with 10 positions matching TRBD1. CDR1 is SGHRS and CDR2 is YFSETQ in the germline V gene. Trimming took 3 bases from V and 5 from J; bases not matched to a gene: 4. This CDR3 comprises 14 residues.

The rearrangement uses TRBV5-1 and TRBJ1-5; D unclear. Germline CDR1 and CDR2: SGHRS and YFSETQ. The CDR3 is 13 amino acids. Between the trimmed V and J ends, which lost 0 bases and 1 base, there was a span of 2 bases. In nucleotides, the CDR3 is TGCGCCAGCAGCTTGGGCAGCAATCAGCCCCAGCATTTT. Amino acids: CASSLGSNQPQHF.

The chain links TRBV18 to TRBJ1-2, with D possibly being TRBD1 (5 bases). V was cut by 3 bases and J by 5 bases, with 10 bases left in between. Germline V gene sequence: CDR1 KGHSH, CDR2 LQKENI. CDR3 size: 13 residues. The CDR3 coding sequence is TGTGCCAGCTCACCGGAGACAGTTTATGGCTACACCTTC. It specifies CASSPETVYGYTF.

The V and J genes are TRBV6-4 and TRBJ1-4; the match to TRBD1 covers 8 bases. The length of the CDR3 is 14 residues. V was clipped by 8 bases and J by 7 bases; unmatched bases: 9. The V gene's germline CDR1 is MRHNA and CDR2 SNTAGT. CDR3 loop: CASPDRGRPEKLFF. The CDR3 DNA reads as TGTGCCAGCCCCGACAGGGGTCGTCCTGAAAAACTGTTTTTT.

This rearrangement joins TRBV27 to TRBJ2-1; D remains unclear. The ends were cut back, 4 bases at V and 2 bases at J, with 3 bases in the middle. Per germline, CDR1 MNHEY and CDR2 SMNVEV (reference sequence). CDR3 length: 12 residues. The CDR3 bases are TGTGCCAGCAGTTCTCCCTACAATGAGCAGTTCTTC. This gives the protein CASSSPYNEQFF.

The chain combines TRBV4-1 with TRBJ2-5; D not certain. The J call may not be correct, given that the DNA end is closer to TRBJ2-7. The CDR3 totals 12 residues. Looked up from germline, CDR1 is MGHRA and CDR2 is YSYEKL. CDR3 loop: CASSHGIGEQYF. The CDR3 coding sequence is TGCGCCAGCAGCCATGGTATAGGCGAGCAGTACTTC.

This rearrangement joins TRBV28 to TRBJ1-5; possibly TRBD1 for D (5 bases). Germline CDR1 is MDHEN and CDR2 is SYDVKM. Deletions cut 6 bases from V and 3 bases from J, with 21 bases between. The CDR3 has 17 residues. The CDR3 is CASSSSAGRRDNQPQHF. The CDR3 region has the DNA TGTGCCAGCAGCTCATCTGCAGGGCGTCGAGACAATCAGCCCCAGCATTTT.

The CDR3: CASSLMGQGTNGYTF. Written as DNA, the CDR3 is TGTGCCAGCAGCTTAATGGGACAGGGGACGAATGGCTACACCTTC. The V call is TRBV11-2, the J call TRBJ1-2, with TRBD1 identical over 10 bases. Germline V gene sequence: CDR1 SGHAT, CDR2 FQNNGV. V was pared by 2 bases and J by 6 bases, with 6 bases of the junction left unmatched. This CDR3 is 15 amino acids long.

This clone has just one count. The chain carries TRBV28 and TRBJ1-4; D gene ambiguous. The V end lost 2 bases, the J end lost 3 bases, and 7 bases lay between the germline ends. The CDR3 covers 14 residues. The germline gives CDR1 MDHEN, CDR2 SYDVKM. The CDR3 DNA follows: TGTGCCAGCAGTTTACAGGCAGCTAATGAAAAACTGTTTTTT. Translated: CASSLQAANEKLFF.

V is TRBV15 and J is TRBJ1-5, with TRBD1 matching over 12 bases. This CDR3 spans 14 amino acids. The germline CDR1 and CDR2 sequences are LNHNV and YYDKDF (reference sequence). Trimming removed 5 bases from V and 6 bases from J; junction bases left unmatched: 2. This CDR3 reads CATSGTGGIQPQHF. CDR3 nucleotide sequence: TGTGCCACCAGCGGGACAGGGGGCATTCAGCCCCAGCATTTT.

The chain carries TRBV7-9 and TRBJ1-2; a possible D gene is TRBD1 (6 bases). The germline gives CDR1 SEHNR, CDR2 FQNEAQ (reference sequence). V dropped 3 bases and J dropped 6 bases, with 26 bases sitting between them. The CDR3 totals 18 residues. The CDR3 DNA sequence: TGTGCCAGCAGCTTCCCACTCGGGCGGACGGCCAACAGGGATGGCTACACCTTC. Translation: CASSFPLGRTANRDGYTF.

This rearrangement joins TRBV5-4 to TRBJ2-3, with 8 positions matching TRBD2. The germline V gene encodes CDR1 SGHNT and CDR2 YYREEE (reference sequence). CDR3 length equals 15 residues. V shed 2 bases, J shed 3 bases, and the junction held 5 bases outside the gene matches. The CDR3: CASSFGGGNTDTQYF. In DNA, the CDR3 is TGTGCCAGCAGCTTCGGCGGGGGGAATACAGATACGCAGTATTTT.

The rearrangement joins TRBV5-1 to TRBJ2-1, with TRBD2 identical over 9 bases. The V and J ends lost 0 bases and 9 bases, in that order; junction bases with no gene match: 7. This CDR3 region has 15 residues. Germline V CDR1 and CDR2: SGHRS, YFSETQ. CDR3 coding DNA: TGCGCCAGCAGCTTGGATAGCGGGGGTATTACTGAGCAGTTCTTC. It translates to CASSLDSGGITEQFF. The variable domain in full, with the rest retrieved from reference TRBV5-1 and TRBJ2-1, is KAGVTQTPRYLIKTRGQQVTLSCSPISGHRSVSWYQQTPGQGLQFLFEYFSETQRNKGNFPGRFSGRQFSNSRSEMNVSTLELGDSALYLCASSLDSGGITEQFFGPGTRLTVL.

The J gene is TRBJ2-1, the V gene TRBV28; 10 bases are a match to TRBD1. The CDR3 is 15 amino acids. V lost 3 bases to trimming and J lost 8 bases; unmatched junction nucleotides: 7. CDR1 is MDHEN, CDR2 SYDVKM, per germline. CDR3 sequence: CASSLMGQGSDEQFF. The CDR3 coding sequence is TGTGCCAGCAGTTTGATGGGACAGGGGTCCGATGAGCAGTTCTTC. Filled out from reference TRBV28 and TRBJ2-1, the complete variable domain reads DVKVTQSSRYLVKRTGEKVFLECVQDMDHENMFWYRQDPGLGLRLIYFSYDVKMKEKGDIPEGYSVSREKKERFSLILESASTNQTSMYLCASSLMGQGSDEQFFGPGTRLTVL.

The V and J genes are TRBV29-1 and TRBJ2-7; 7 bases are shared with TRBD1. CDR1 and CDR2 from the germline V gene are SQVTM and ANQGSEA. The CDR3 has 12 residues. V gave up 6 bases and J gave up 2 bases; unmatched junction bases: 4. The CDR3 sequence is CSVVGQTYEQYF. The CDR3 bases are TGCAGCGTCGTGGGACAGACCTACGAGCAGTACTTC.

The chain recombines TRBV5-1 with TRBJ2-5, with no clear D. The closer fit of TRBJ2-7 to the DNA end suggests the J call may be wrong. The V gene's germline CDR1 is SGHRS and CDR2 YFSETQ. The CDR3 is 14 amino acids. The CDR3, as DNA: TGCGCCAGCAAAATAGAACTATCCTCCTACGAGCAGTACTTC. Translation gives CASKIELSSYEQYF.

This chain uses TRBV11-2 with TRBJ2-7; D is unresolved. This CDR3 contains 13 residues. Deletions cut 2 bases from V and 0 bases from J, with 5 bases between. Germline loops: CDR1 SGHAT, CDR2 FQNNGV. CDR3 in amino acids: CASSLSASYEQYF. CDR3 nucleotides: TGTGCCAGCAGCTTATCGGCCTCCTACGAGCAGTACTTC.

The rearrangement uses TRBV4-3 and TRBJ2-1, with TRBD2 matching 11 bases. After removal of 1 base from V and 4 bases from J, the junction contained 3 bases not matched to a gene. From germline, CDR1 is LGHNA and CDR2 YSLEER. The CDR3 sequence is 16 residues long. The CDR3 loop reads CASSQGASGGYNEQFF. CDR3 sequence (DNA): TGCGCCAGCAGCCAAGGGGCTAGCGGGGGGTACAATGAGCAGTTCTTC.

V gene TRBV19 combines with J gene TRBJ1-5; 8 bases fit TRBD1. The V gene end was trimmed by 6 bases and the J gene end by 2 bases; junction bases not matched to a gene: 6. The CDR3 spans 15 residues. Germline V gene lookup returns CDR1 LNHDA and CDR2 SQIVND (reference sequence). The CDR3 coding sequence is TGTGCCAGTAGGAGCCAGGGGGCAGGCAATCAGCCCCAGCATTTT. Protein sequence: CASRSQGAGNQPQHF. The entire variable domain, with the rest obtained from reference TRBV19 and TRBJ1-5, is as follows: DGGITQSPKYLFRKEGQNVTLSCEQNLNHDAMYWYRQDPGQGLRLIYYSQIVNDFQKGDIAEGYSVSREKKESFPLTVTSAQKNPTAFYLCASRSQGAGNQPQHFGDGTRLSIL.

The chain is built from TRBV19 and TRBJ2-1, with 8 positions matching TRBD1. This CDR3 contains 15 residues. With V trimmed by 2 bases and J by 7 bases, 7 bases remained unmatched. The germline CDR1 and CDR2 sequences are LNHDA and SQIVND (reference sequence). The CDR3 is CASSITGGLENEQFF. DNA for the CDR3: TGTGCCAGTAGTATAACAGGGGGATTGGAAAATGAGCAGTTCTTC.

The chain links TRBV5-1 to TRBJ2-6, with D maybe TRBD1 (6 bases). V was shortened by 0 bases and J by 4 bases, with 17 bases between the two germline ends. The CDR3 sequence is 18 residues long. The V gene's germline CDR1 is SGHRS and CDR2 YFSETQ. The CDR3 sequence: CASSLGTVASQGANVLTF. CDR3 sequence (DNA): TGCGCCAGCAGCTTGGGGACAGTGGCATCGCAGGGGGCCAACGTCCTGACTTTC.

The chain uses TRBV5-4 and TRBJ2-5; 8 bases line up with TRBD2. Germline CDR1 reads SGHNT; CDR2 reads YYREEE (reference sequence). Unmatched junction bases numbered 4, after V lost 1 base and J lost 2 bases. The CDR3 has 15 residues. The CDR3 DNA is TGTGCCAGCAGCTTGAAGGTAGCGGGGCAAGAGACCCAGTACTTC. Translated: CASSLKVAGQETQYF. The full variable domain, its missing parts supplied by reference TRBV5-4 and TRBJ2-5, is ETGVTQSPTHLIKTRGQQVTLRCSSQSGHNTVSWYQQALGQGPQFIFQYYREEENGRGNFPPRFSGLQFPNYSSELNVNALELDDSALYLCASSLKVAGQETQYFGPGTRLLVL.